These T cell receptor beta chains were read from a single sample in a study of T-cell memory formation after mild COVID-19. MiXCR, run by TCRdb on the 5' RACE reads, gives a single entry per CDR3 protein. In the table there are a few hundred thousand distinct CDR3 sequences, roughly 15% of which are singletons. Sequencing was performed on PBMCs or a T cell subset sorted from them (not recorded which). Receptors originate from a man between 18 and 29 years old who had mild COVID-19 (a few samples of this study predate the infection). Cell type and time point are not known. The conserved cysteine and the conserved F or W are not part of the CDR3 here. Each record gives: V gene, clone size, J gene, CDR3 protein. The listing skips clone size in some rows; elsewhere it reads once, few, many or a size class.

>TRBV25-1|.|TRBJ1-1
ASSRQGTNTEAF
>TRBV7-8|few|TRBJ1-2
ASSLGSGQGAHYGYT
>TRBV30|.|TRBJ1-5
AWATGGEGPQPQH
>TRBV5-1|many|TRBJ2-7
ASTDRGAYEQY
>TRBV4-1|few|TRBJ1-6
ASSQDPLFNSPLH
>TRBV25-1|.|TRBJ2-7
ASSGGLEQY
>TRBV9|.|TRBJ2-2
ASSVLGTGLTGELF
>TRBV20-1|few|TRBJ2-5
RAGAGNQETQY
>TRBV6-6|.|TRBJ2-3
ASTQGTSGGQRDTQY
>TRBV27|few|TRBJ2-7
ASRRLAGEQY
>TRBV14|.|TRBJ1-1
ASSQYRGRLVF
>TRBV5-4|few|TRBJ2-7
ASSLAGRGSYEQY
>TRBV6-4|few|TRBJ2-2
ASSRSVTGELF
>TRBV3-1|.|TRBJ2-4
ASSQGVGGVVG
>TRBV24-1|.|TRBJ2-3
ATSDPGGPGTDTQY
>TRBV30|.|TRBJ2-5
AWSVLQDQETQY
>TRBV20-1|.|TRBJ1-1
SASTGNTEAF
>TRBV30|few|TRBJ1-5
AWSRAGNQPQH
>TRBV14|.|TRBJ2-3
ASSQVGTTQY
>TRBV29-1|.|TRBJ2-6
SVEQRGPRANVLT
>TRBV6-6|.|TRBJ2-1
ASNWGPNNEQF
>TRBV12-3/TRBV12-4|many|TRBJ2-3
ASSYNTDTQY
>TRBV20-1|.|TRBJ2-3
SAPWGQGDADTQY
>TRBV10-2|many|TRBJ2-1
ASSRLAGANEQF
>TRBV20-1|.|TRBJ2-5
SAPRGAVGETQY
>TRBV4-1|.|TRBJ1-3
ASSQAATVLISGNTIY
>TRBV11-2|few|TRBJ2-1
ASSLSLGTAGGQYEQF
>TRBV6-5|.|TRBJ2-5
ASSYSGVAGGGETQY
>TRBV7-9|.|TRBJ2-2
ASSLWDRGTGELF
>TRBV5-5|few|TRBJ1-2
ASSLWGDYGYT
>TRBV5-1|many|TRBJ2-7
ASSWSGTDAYEQY
>TRBV7-9|.|TRBJ2-6
ASREAPGANVLT
>TRBV12-3/TRBV12-4|once|TRBJ2-3
ASSPSTAGAATDTQY
>TRBV20-1|few|TRBJ1-5
SAREVGDWNQPQH
>TRBV9|.|TRBJ2-1
ASSANNEQF
>TRBV5-1|few|TRBJ2-2
ASSPWDLAGELF
>TRBV24-1|.|TRBJ1-3
ATSDSHNAGNTIY
>TRBV6-4|few|TRBJ2-2
ANDLNTGELF
>TRBV4-2|.|TRBJ2-7
ASSPLSGYNQGEQY
>TRBV20-1|.|TRBJ1-2
SASDRGLGYT
>TRBV5-1|.|TRBJ1-2
ASSIVGQGDGYT
>TRBV24-1|.|TRBJ2-3
ATSDLSGGTQY
>TRBV7-2|.|TRBJ1-2
ASSLEPWPGYT
>TRBV20-1|.|TRBJ1-1
SASSGYTNTEAF
>TRBV7-2|.|TRBJ2-3
ASSETGATDTQY
>TRBV20-1|once|TRBJ2-5
SVGLAVETQY
>TRBV6-1|.|TRBJ2-3
ASNPGVADTQY
>TRBV6-5|few|TRBJ1-1
ASSPRGEPNTEAF
>TRBV29-1|few|TRBJ2-5
SVENPGDGVTQY
>TRBV7-2|.|TRBJ1-2
ASSVRNYGYT
>TRBV4-3|.|TRBJ2-3
ASSQEALVDTQY
>TRBV12-3/TRBV12-4|few|TRBJ2-2
ASSRQGGQTGELF
>TRBV6-5|.|TRBJ1-1
ASSAGTGVHTEAF
>TRBV7-2|few|TRBJ2-7
ASSLLRDTYEQY
>TRBV3-1|.|TRBJ2-3
ASSQEMVAGTDTQY
>TRBV9|.|TRBJ1-1
ASSVGSTNTEAF
>TRBV7-2|.|TRBJ2-5
ASSFQRGAQETQY